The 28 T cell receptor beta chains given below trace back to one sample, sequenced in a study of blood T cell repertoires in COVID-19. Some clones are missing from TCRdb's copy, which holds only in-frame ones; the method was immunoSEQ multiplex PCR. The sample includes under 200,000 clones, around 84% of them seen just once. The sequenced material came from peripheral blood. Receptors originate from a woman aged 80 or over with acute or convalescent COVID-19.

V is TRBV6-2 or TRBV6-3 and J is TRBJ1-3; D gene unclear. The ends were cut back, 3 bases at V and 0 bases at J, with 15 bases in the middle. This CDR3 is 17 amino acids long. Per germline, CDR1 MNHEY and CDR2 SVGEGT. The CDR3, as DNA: TGTGCCAGCAGTTATTGGGAGGCCTCGCGCTCTGGAAACACCATATATTTT. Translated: CASSYWEASRSGNTIYF.

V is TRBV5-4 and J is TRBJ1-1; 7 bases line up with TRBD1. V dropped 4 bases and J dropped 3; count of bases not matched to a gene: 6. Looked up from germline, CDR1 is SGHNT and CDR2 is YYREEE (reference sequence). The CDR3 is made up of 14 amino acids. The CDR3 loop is CASSAAGQYTEAFF. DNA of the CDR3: TGTGCCAGCAGCGCGGCGGGACAGTACACTGAAGCTTTCTTT.

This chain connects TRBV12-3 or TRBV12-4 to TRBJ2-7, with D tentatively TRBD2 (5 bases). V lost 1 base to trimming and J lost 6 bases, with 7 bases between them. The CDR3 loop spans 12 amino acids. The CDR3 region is CASSLGGSEQYF. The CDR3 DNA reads TGTGCCAGCAGTTTAGGAGGGAGCGAGCAGTACTTC.

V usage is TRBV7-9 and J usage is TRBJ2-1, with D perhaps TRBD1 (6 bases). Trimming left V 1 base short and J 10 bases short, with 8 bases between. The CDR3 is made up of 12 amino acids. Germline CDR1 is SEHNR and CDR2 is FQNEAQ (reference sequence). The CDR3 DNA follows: TGTGCCAGCAGCTTAGGGACAGCCGAGCAGTTCTTC. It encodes CASSLGTAEQFF. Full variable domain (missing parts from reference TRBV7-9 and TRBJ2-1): DTGVSQNPRHKITKRGQNVTFRCDPISEHNRLYWYRQTLGQGPEFLTYFQNEAQLEKSRLLSDRFSAERPKGSFSTLEIQRTEQGDSAMYLCASSLGTAEQFFGPGTRLTVL.

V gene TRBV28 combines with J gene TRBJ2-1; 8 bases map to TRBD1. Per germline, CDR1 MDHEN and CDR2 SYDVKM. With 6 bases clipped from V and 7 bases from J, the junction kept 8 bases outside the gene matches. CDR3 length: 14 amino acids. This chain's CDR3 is CASRRTGWANEQFF. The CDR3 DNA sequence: TGTGCCAGCAGAAGGACAGGGTGGGCGAATGAGCAGTTCTTC.

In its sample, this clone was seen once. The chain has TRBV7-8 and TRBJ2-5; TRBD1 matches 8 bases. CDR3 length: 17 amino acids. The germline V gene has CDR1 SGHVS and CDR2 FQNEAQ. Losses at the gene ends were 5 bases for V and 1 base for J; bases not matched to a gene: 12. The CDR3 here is CASSLGPGGVVQETQYF. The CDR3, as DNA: TGTGCCAGCAGCCTAGGGCCAGGGGGCGTCGTCCAAGAGACCCAGTACTTC.

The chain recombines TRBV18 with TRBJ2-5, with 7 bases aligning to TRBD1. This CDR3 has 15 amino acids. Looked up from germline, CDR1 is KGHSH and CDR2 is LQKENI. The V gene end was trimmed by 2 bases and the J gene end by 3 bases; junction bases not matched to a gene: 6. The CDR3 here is CASSPVTGREETQYF. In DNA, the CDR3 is TGTGCCAGCTCACCAGTGACAGGGCGGGAAGAGACCCAGTACTTC.

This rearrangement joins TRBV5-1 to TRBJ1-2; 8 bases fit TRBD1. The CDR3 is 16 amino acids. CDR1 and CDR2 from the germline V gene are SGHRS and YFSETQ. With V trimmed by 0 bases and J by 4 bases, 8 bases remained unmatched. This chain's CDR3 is CASSLDGPGGSYGYTF. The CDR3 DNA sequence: TGCGCCAGCAGCTTGGATGGGCCAGGGGGCAGCTATGGCTACACCTTC.

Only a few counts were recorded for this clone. The CDR3 loop reads CASTPGVGSSQHF. For the CDR3, the DNA is TGTGCCAGCACTCCCGGTGTCGGGTCGTCCCAGCATTTT. The gene calls are TRBV12-3 or TRBV12-4 and TRBJ1-5; no clear D. V was pared by 7 bases and J by 11 bases, with 18 bases between. The CDR3 spans 13 residues.

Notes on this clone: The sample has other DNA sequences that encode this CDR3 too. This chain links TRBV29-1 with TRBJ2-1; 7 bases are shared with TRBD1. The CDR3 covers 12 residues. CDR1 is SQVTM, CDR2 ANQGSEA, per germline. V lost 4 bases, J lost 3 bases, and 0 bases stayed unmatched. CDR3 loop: CSVGTGYNEQFF. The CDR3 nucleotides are TGCAGCGTTGGGACAGGCTACAATGAGCAGTTCTTC.

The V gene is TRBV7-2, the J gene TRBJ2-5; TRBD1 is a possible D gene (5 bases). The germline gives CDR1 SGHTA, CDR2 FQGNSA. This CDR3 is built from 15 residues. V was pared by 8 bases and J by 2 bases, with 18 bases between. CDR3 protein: CASGVQGRLQETQYF. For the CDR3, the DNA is TGTGCCAGCGGCGTCCAGGGTAGATTACAAGAGACCCAGTACTTC.

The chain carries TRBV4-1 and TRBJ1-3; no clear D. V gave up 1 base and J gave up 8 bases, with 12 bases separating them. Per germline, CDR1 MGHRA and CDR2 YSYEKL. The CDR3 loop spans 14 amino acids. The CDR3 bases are TGCGCCAGCAGCCAAGGTAGAGGGTGGGACACCATATATTTT. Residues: CASSQGRGWDTIYF.

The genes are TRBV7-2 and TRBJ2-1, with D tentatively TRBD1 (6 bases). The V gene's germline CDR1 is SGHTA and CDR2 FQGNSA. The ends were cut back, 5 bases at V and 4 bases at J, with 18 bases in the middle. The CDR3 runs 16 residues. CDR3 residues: CASSPRRDTLYNEQFF. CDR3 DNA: TGTGCCAGCAGCCCTCGTCGGGACACTTTATACAATGAGCAGTTCTTC.

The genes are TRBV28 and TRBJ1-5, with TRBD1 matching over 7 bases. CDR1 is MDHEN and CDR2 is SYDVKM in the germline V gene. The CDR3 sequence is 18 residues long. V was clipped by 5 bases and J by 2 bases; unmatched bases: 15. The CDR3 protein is CASSPHLRQGKGNQPQHF. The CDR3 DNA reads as TGTGCCAGCAGTCCCCACCTCCGACAGGGAAAAGGCAATCAGCCCCAGCATTTT.

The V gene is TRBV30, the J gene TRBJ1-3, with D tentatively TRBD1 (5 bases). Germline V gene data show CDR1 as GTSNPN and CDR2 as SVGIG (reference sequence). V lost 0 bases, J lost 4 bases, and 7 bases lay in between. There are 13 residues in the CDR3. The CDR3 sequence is CAWSVAGGNTIYF. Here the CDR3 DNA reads TGTGCCTGGAGTGTAGCAGGGGGAAACACCATATATTTT.

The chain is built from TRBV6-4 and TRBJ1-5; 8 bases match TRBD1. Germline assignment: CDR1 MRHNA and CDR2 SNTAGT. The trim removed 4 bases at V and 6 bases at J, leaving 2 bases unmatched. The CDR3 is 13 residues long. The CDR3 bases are TGTGCCAGCAGTGGGGGGACAGGTCAGCCCCAGCATTTT. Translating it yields CASSGGTGQPQHF.

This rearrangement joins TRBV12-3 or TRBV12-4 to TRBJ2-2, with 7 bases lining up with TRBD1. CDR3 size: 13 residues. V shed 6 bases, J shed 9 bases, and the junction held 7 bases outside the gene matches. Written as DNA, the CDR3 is TGTGCCAGCAGGGAGACAGGGACCTGGGAGCTGTTTTTT. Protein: CASRETGTWELFF.

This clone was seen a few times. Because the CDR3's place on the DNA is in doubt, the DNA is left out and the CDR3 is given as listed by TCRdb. The CDR3 region is CASSLGTGGPGTGELFF. The chain carries TRBV2 and TRBJ2-2; no DNA check was done on the table's D call, TRBD2. The CDR3 region is 17 residues in length, termini included. From germline, CDR1 is SNHLY and CDR2 FYNNEI.

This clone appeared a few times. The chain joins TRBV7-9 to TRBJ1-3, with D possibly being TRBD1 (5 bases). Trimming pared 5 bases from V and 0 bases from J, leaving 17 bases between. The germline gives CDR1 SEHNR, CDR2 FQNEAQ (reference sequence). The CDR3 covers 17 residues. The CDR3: CASSPQLWGGSGNTIYF. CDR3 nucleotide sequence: TGTGCCAGCAGCCCTCAGTTGTGGGGGGGCTCTGGAAACACCATATATTTT.

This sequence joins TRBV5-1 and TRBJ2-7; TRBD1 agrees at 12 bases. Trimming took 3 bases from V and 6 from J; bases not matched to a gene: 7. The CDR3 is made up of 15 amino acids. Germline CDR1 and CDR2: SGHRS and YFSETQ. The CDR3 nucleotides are TGCGCCAGCAGCTCCACCGGGACAGGGGGCGCCGAGCAGTACTTC. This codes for CASSSTGTGGAEQYF. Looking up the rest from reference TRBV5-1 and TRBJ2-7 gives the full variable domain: KAGVTQTPRYLIKTRGQQVTLSCSPISGHRSVSWYQQTPGQGLQFLFEYFSETQRNKGNFPGRFSGRQFSNSRSEMNVSTLELGDSALYLCASSSTGTGGAEQYFGPGTRLTVT.

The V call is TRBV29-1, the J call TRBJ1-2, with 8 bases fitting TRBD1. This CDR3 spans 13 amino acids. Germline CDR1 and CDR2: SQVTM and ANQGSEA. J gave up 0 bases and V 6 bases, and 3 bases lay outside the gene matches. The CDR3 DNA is TGCAGCGTAGGACAGGGAGCTAACTATGGCTACACCTTC. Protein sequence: CSVGQGANYGYTF.

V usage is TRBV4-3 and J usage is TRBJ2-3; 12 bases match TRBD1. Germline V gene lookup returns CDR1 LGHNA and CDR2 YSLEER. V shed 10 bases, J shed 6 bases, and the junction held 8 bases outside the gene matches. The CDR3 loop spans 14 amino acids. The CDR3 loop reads CATGTGGAWDTQYF. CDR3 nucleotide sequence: TGCGCCACCGGGACAGGGGGCGCATGGGATACGCAGTATTTT.

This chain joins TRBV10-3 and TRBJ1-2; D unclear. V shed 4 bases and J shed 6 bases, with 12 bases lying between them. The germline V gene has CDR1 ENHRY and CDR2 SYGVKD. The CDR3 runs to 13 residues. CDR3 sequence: CAISASTENGYTF. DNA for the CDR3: TGTGCCATCAGTGCCAGTACAGAGAATGGCTACACCTTC.

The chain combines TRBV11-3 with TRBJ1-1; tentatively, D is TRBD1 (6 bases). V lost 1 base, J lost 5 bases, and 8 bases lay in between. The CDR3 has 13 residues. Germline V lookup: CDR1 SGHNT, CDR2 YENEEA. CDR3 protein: CASSLGGRTEAFF. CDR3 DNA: TGTGCCAGCAGCTTAGGGGGGCGGACTGAAGCTTTCTTT.

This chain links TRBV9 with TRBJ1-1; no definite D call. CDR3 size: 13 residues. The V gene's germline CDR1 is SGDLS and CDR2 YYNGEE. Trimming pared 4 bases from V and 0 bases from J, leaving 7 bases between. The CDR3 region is CASSPQLNTEAFF. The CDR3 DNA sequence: TGTGCCAGCAGCCCCCAGTTGAACACTGAAGCTTTCTTT.

The CDR3 protein is CASSIGTADYGYTF. CDR3 sequence (DNA): TGCGCCAGCAGCATTGGGACAGCCGACTATGGCTACACCTTC. This chain joins TRBV5-1 and TRBJ1-2; 7 bases are a match to TRBD1. This CDR3 contains 14 residues. Looked up from germline, CDR1 is SGHRS and CDR2 is YFSETQ. V was pared by 4 bases and J by 3 bases, with 6 bases of the junction left unmatched.

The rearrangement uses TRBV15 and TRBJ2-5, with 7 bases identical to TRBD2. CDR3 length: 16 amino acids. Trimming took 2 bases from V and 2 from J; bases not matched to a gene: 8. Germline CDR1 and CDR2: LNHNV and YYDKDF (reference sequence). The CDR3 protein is CATSRPHASGQETQYF. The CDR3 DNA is TGTGCCACCAGCAGACCCCACGCTAGCGGACAAGAGACCCAGTACTTC.

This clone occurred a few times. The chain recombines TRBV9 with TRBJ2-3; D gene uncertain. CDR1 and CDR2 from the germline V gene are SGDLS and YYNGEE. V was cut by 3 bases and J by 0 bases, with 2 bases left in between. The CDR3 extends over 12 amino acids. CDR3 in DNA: TGTGCCAGCAGCGCTAGCACAGATACGCAGTATTTT. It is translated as CASSASTDTQYF.